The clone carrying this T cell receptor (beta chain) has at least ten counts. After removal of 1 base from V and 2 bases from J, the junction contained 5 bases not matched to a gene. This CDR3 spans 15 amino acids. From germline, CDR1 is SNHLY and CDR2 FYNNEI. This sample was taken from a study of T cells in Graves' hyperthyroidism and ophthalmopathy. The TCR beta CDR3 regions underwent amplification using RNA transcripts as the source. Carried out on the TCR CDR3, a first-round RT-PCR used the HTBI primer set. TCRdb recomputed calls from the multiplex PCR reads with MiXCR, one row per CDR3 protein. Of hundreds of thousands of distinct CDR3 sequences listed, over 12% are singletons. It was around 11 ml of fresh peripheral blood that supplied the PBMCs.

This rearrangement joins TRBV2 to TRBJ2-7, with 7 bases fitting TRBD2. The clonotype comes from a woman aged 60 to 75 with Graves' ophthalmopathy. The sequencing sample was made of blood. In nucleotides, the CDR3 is TGTGCCAGCAGTGAAGAATTGGGGGGGGCCTACGAGCAGTACTTC. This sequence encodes CASSEELGGAYEQYF.